The clone carrying this T cell receptor (beta chain) was seen only a few times. Its antigen is unknown. Germline CDR1 SGDLS, CDR2 YYNGEE. V dropped 4 bases and J dropped 0 bases, with 10 bases sitting between them. The CDR3 has 14 residues. Library preparation (for TCRbeta) was performed with unique molecular identifiers. TCRdb re-analysed the PCR reads in MiXCR, keeping a single row per CDR3 protein. The top ten clones hold 14% of a sample with approximately 520,000 distinct CDR3 sequences, 10% to 12% of them seen once. The sample is drawn from a study of T-cell reconstitution after alpha-beta-depleted transplantation in children. Study outcomes and limitations: Surviving recipient T cells and thymic progenitors underlay high day-60 TCRbeta diversity in some patients. It was newly produced T cells that mostly accounted for T-cell counts and diversity one year after transplant. The origin of alpha-beta T cells about two months after transplant was reportedly several hundred expanded graft clones.

This sample comprised PBMCs, mostly from graft donor cells, obtained 180 days after TCRalphabeta/CD19-depleted stem cell transplant. This TCR was recovered from a female patient between 2 and 10 years old who had a stem cell transplant for aplastic anemia, so the T cells may come from the graft donor. The chain employs TRBV9 and TRBJ2-5; D perhaps matches TRBD2 (5 bases). CDR3 region: CASSLTTHQETQYF. The CDR3 coding sequence is TGTGCCAGCAGCCTGACTACCCACCAAGAGACCCAGTACTTC.